These 8 T cell receptor beta chains were sequenced from one sample in a study of blood T cells in healthy people across ages. It was with a sample-barcoded 5' primer and a J-beta primer mix that a second PCR of roughly 7 to 12 cycles was run. TCRdb fed the 5' RACE reads into MiXCR, producing one record per CDR3 protein. The table includes around 800,000 distinct CDR3 sequences, roughly 25% detected once. The data also belong to a second study, concerning T cells of mothers and their children.

Sequenced material: blood. These receptor sequences come from a boy between 10 and 17 years old in good health.

The chain links TRBV7-3 to TRBJ2-2; 9 bases match TRBD1. The CDR3 totals 16 residues. The ends lost 3 bases at V and 7 bases at J; junction bases unmatched: 9. Germline V gene data show CDR1 as SGHTA and CDR2 as FQGTGA. CDR3 region: CASSFPRQGGNGELFF. In DNA form, the CDR3 reads TGTGCCAGCAGCTTCCCTCGACAGGGGGGAAACGGGGAGCTGTTTTTT. The whole variable domain, filled in from reference TRBV7-3 and TRBJ2-2, reads GAGVSQTPSNKVTEKGKYVELRCDPISGHTALYWYRQSLGQGPEFLIYFQGTGAADDSGLPNDRFFAVRPEGSVSTLKIQRTERGDSAVYLCASSFPRQGGNGELFFGEGSRLTVL.

This clonotype has just one count. Germline is not matched at one junction end, which may reflect a read error. V gene TRBV12-3 or TRBV12-4 combines with J gene TRBJ2-3; D unclear. The CDR3 is 16 residues long. DNA for the CDR3: TGTGCCAGCAGTTCTCCTACTGGGTTGGGAACAGATACGGAGTATTTT. This codes for CASSSPTGLGTDTEYF.

The J gene is TRBJ2-3, the V gene TRBV20-1; D not resolved. The CDR3 consists of 15 residues. Trimming cost V 5 bases and J 1 base, with 16 bases left between them. The V gene's germline CDR1 is DFQATT and CDR2 SNEGSKA (reference sequence). The CDR3 DNA follows: TGCAGTGCTCGATTGGGGTCTACTGGCACAGATACGCAGTATTTT. Its translation is CSARLGSTGTDTQYF.

This rearrangement joins TRBV5-8 to TRBJ2-1; TRBD2 matches at 15 bases. CDR3 length: 16 amino acids. Unmatched junction bases numbered 8, after V lost 4 bases and J lost 9 bases. From germline, CDR1 is SGHTS and CDR2 YDEGEE. The CDR3 here is CASSPRTSGRAGEQFF. DNA of the CDR3: TGTGCCAGCAGCCCCCGGACTAGCGGGAGGGCCGGTGAGCAGTTCTTC.

The chain employs TRBV20-1 and TRBJ1-2; D perhaps matches TRBD1 (6 bases). Germline loops: CDR1 DFQATT, CDR2 SNEGSKA (reference sequence). V dropped 0 bases and J dropped 6 bases, with 17 bases sitting between them. The CDR3 sequence is 15 residues long. CDR3 bases: TGCAGTGCTAGAGACCGGGACAATGCCTTCCATGGCTACACCTTC. Protein: CSARDRDNAFHGYTF.

The chain combines TRBV10-3 with TRBJ2-3, with TRBD1 identical over 8 bases. Trimming removed 2 bases from V and 10 bases from J; junction bases left unmatched: 2. Germline loops: CDR1 ENHRY, CDR2 SYGVKD. CDR3 length: 12 amino acids. The CDR3 bases are TGTGCCATCAGTGAGAAGGACAGGGCGCAGTATTTT. Translated, it gives CAISEKDRAQYF.

This clonotype was recorded many times. The CDR3 region is CATGGGQFDQPQHF. The DNA of the CDR3 is TGTGCCACCGGAGGGGGACAGTTCGATCAGCCCCAGCATTTT. The gene calls are TRBV24-1 and TRBJ1-5, with TRBD1 identical over 7 bases. The germline V gene has CDR1 KGHDR and CDR2 SFDVKD. J was trimmed by 5 bases and V by 9 bases; bases with no gene match: 9. The length of the CDR3 is 14 residues.

This clonotype was seen more than once but under ten times. The rearrangement links TRBV6-6 to TRBJ2-7, with D unclear. The end of the DNA fits TRBJ2-1 better, so the J call may be wrong. Germline-derived CDR1 and CDR2 are MNHNY and SVGAGI (reference sequence). This CDR3 comprises 12 residues. CDR3: CAVQDGCNEQFF. The CDR3 DNA reads TGTGCCGTTCAAGACGGTTGCAATGAGCAGTTCTTC.